This is a list of T cell receptor beta chains from one sample in a study of spatial heterogeneity in lung cancer. TCRdb ran MiXCR on the 5' RACE reads and lists one entry per CDR3 protein. The sample lists tens of thousands of distinct CDR3 sequences; roughly 12% were seen once. Material: PBMCs, obtained at surgery. The receptors come from a male donor with early-stage non-small cell lung cancer. CDR3s include the opening cysteine and the closing phenylalanine or tryptophan. A D gene is named only where the DNA matches it firmly. Size values are once, few and many counts, or a class for expanded clones, and some rows have none.

j_gene,v_gene,abundance,d_gene,CDR3nt,CDR3aa
TRBJ2-7,TRBV19,-,TRBD2,TGTGCCAGTAGTGAGCGGGAGTACGAGCAGTACTTC,CASSEREYEQYF
TRBJ1-3,TRBV29-1,-,-,TGCAGCGTGGGGGACAACTCTGGAAACACCATATATTTT,CSVGDNSGNTIYF
TRBJ2-7,TRBV5-1,-,-,TGCGCCAGCAGCTTGTTAGGGGGGCCCTTATCCTACGAGCAGTACTTC,CASSLLGGPLSYEQYF
TRBJ1-3,TRBV5-1,few,-,TGCGCCAGCAGCTTGGGCGGGGACGTCGGAAACACCATATATTTT,CASSLGGDVGNTIYF
TRBJ2-1,TRBV20-1,many,TRBD2,TGCAGTGCTCAGCGGGAGGGCATAGCTTCGAGCTCCTACAATGAGCAGTTCTTC,CSAQREGIASSSYNEQFF
TRBJ2-2,TRBV6-5,-,TRBD2,TGTGCCAGCAGTTTCGGGGGGGCCGGGGAGCTGTTTTTT,CASSFGGAGELFF
TRBJ2-1,TRBV27,-,TRBD2,TGTGCCAGCAGTTTGAGTGCCGGGACTAGCGTCTACAATGAGCAGTTCTTC,CASSLSAGTSVYNEQFF
TRBJ2-7,TRBV11-2,few,-,TGTGCCAGCAGCTTCCGAGACGGGTCCTACGAGCAGTACTTC,CASSFRDGSYEQYF
TRBJ1-1,TRBV12-3/TRBV12-4,many,-,TGTGCCAGCAGTTTAGGTGCAGGGCGCGGCACTGAAGCTTTCTTT,CASSLGAGRGTEAFF
TRBJ2-3,TRBV5-1,-,TRBD2,TGCGCCAGCAGCTTGGGGCGGGGGGCCCCGCAGACAGATACGCAGTATTTT,CASSLGRGAPQTDTQYF
TRBJ1-4,TRBV5-1,few,-,TGCGCCAGCAGCTTGGTTGTACAGTCAACTAATGAAAAACTGTTTTTT,CASSLVVQSTNEKLFF
TRBJ2-2,TRBV14,many,-,TGTGCCAGCAGCCGAGGAAGCGGTGCGAACACCGGGGAGCTGTTTTTT,CASSRGSGANTGELFF
TRBJ2-1,TRBV25-1,-,-,TGTGCCAGCAGTGGATCCGGGCCATCGCAGTTCTTC,CASSGSGPSQFF
TRBJ2-3,TRBV12-3/TRBV12-4,few,TRBD2,TGTGCCAGCAGTTTAGGAGTAGCGGGGTTCCCAGATACGCAGTATTTT,CASSLGVAGFPDTQYF
TRBJ2-5,TRBV3-1,few,-,TGTGCCAGCAGCCAAGAAGGAGGGACGCCTCGGGGGGAGACCCAGTACTTC,CASSQEGGTPRGETQYF
TRBJ1-3,TRBV3-1,few,-,TGTGCCAGCAGCCAAGATAGCGAGGCAAACTCTGGAAACACCATATATTTT,CASSQDSEANSGNTIYF
TRBJ2-4,TRBV7-2,-,-,TGTGCCAGCAGCTTAGACCAGGGCAAATTTAACATTCAGTACTTC,CASSLDQGKFNIQYF